This TCR beta chain was recorded in a study of cytomegalovirus exposure and HLA in healthy donors (dated by TCRdb to between 2016 and 2019). Study-level background: According to an earlier analysis of 550 to 700 of the donors, some 180 million T cells yielded some 120 million unique TCR beta sequences and more than 250 Gb of sequence data. Across 300 to 500 genotyped donors of the cohort, an average of approximately 220,000 unique TCR beta nucleotide sequences per donor were sequenced, and about a sixth of those sequences were non-productive. The study profiled the T cell repertoires of hundreds of subjects by immunosequencing and related them to cytomegalovirus serostatus. HLA typing covered class I and class II loci at four-digit resolution. A later analysis re-examined previously published TCR beta repertoires from more than 650 donors and added high-resolution HLA genotyping to investigate patterns of TCR occurrence. Roughly 5 DR-DQ haplotypes were handled as single units for association and clustering, since linkage in the cohort was strong. To decide whether each TCR beta V gene segment behaved as functional or pseudogenic, an earlier analysis of over 500 of the donors relied on high-throughput TCR beta sequencing. A later genetic analysis used genome-wide SNP genotypes for about three fifths of the 666 donors, treating that subset as a discovery cohort. Every repertoire in the discovery cohort had been generated on one and the same sequencing platform. Alongside the repertoire data, information on donor age, sex, ethnicity and CMV serostatus was compiled. The study combined high-throughput TCR immunosequencing, statistical association of individual TCRs with disease status, and machine learning to predict cytomegalovirus infection status. A separate validation cohort of 90 to 150 different subjects was used in addition to the roughly 620-subject first cohort. The later analysis used no new phenotypic data to find candidate immune exposures, relying instead on TCR beta sequences and their occurrence across donors. Of the 300 to 400 genotyped donors, 65% to 90% fell in the genetic ancestry cluster associated with self-reported Caucasian donors. The study was designed to test whether signatures of past pathogen exposure could be identified by cataloging public T cell receptors. Roughly 300 gigabases of sequencing data and roughly 81 million unique TCR sequences made up an early release that covered approximately 620 HLA-typed donors. The number of typed donors differed by locus: about 620-640 for A, B, C, DRB1 and DQB1; 500 to 550 for DQA1; 606 for DPA1; and 450 to 480 for DPB1.

Worth noting for this clone: The target of this receptor is not known. Base qualities are not at hand, and no much larger clone is one base apart.

After removal of 7 bases from V and 9 bases from J, the junction retains 7 bases not matched to a gene. The CDR3 measures 14 amino acids from cysteine to phenylalanine. Of the read, only the CDR3 DNA is kept; its 42 bases are in frame from base 1. In the germline V gene, CDR1 corresponds to SNHLY and CDR2 to FYNNEI. The cohort was made up of 500 to 850 healthy bone marrow donors. All cohort members were sampled while nominally healthy, although unrecorded immune exposures were likely present. The donor tested CMV seropositive and was one of the 289 seropositive cohort members. A peripheral blood sample was collected from each donor, and TCR beta sequencing was performed on peripheral blood mononuclear cells. The Qiagen DNeasy Blood Extraction Kit was used to extract genomic DNA from the blood cell samples. The library was built by means of the immunoSEQ multiplex PCR assay. A mixture of 60 forward primers for TCR Vbeta segments and 13 reverse primers for TCR Jbeta segments was used in the multiplex PCR. A multiplex PCR assay on genomic DNA amplified the CDR3 region of rearranged TCR beta genes. The Illumina HiSeq System was used to sequence the amplified TCR beta libraries as 87-base-pair reads. The study's own analysis went as follows. A later analysis counted approximately 76 million unique TCR beta chains across the 640 or so repertoires, and around 9.9 million of these chains were shared by at least two donors. Raw reads were error-corrected and collapsed into unique sequences by a nearest-neighbor algorithm in which closely related sequences were merged to remove PCR and sequencing errors. Alignment of CDR3 sequences to IMGT reference sequences was used to assign V, D and J gene segments. For a sequence to be retained, a match of at least six nucleotides was required to both a V gene segment and a J gene segment. Rearrangements were called productive when the CDR3 lacked stop codons and stayed in frame with V and J; all others were non-productive. CDR3 was defined according to IMGT convention as the region running from the second conserved V-encoded cysteine to the conserved J-encoded phenylalanine. Sequences without an unambiguous match to a single V gene segment were excluded from the earlier analysis of 587 of the donors. An earlier analysis of fewer than 750 of the donors classified V segments as functional when productive rearrangements were above 56.7% and as segregating when the standard deviation between donors was above 5%. A statistical classification framework was built for diagnosing cytomegalovirus status from the catalog of TCR beta chain sequences. In a later analysis, TCR nucleotide sequences were compared against IMGT/GENE-DB human TR gene sequences so that V and J genes could be assigned. Using the TCRdist pipeline, a later analysis assigned CDR3 sequences along with most-parsimonious VDJ recombination scenarios. In a later analysis, each TCR beta chain was defined by its CDR3 amino acid sequence together with its V-gene family, and reads without a unique V-gene family were excluded. A later analysis removed 450 to 600 highly shared, low-generation-probability nucleotide sequences to deal with suspected cross-contamination and a sequencing artifact. In a later analysis, a clonal expansion index for each public chain was calculated from normalized within-repertoire ranks of inferred template counts. In a later analysis, generation probabilities were computed using a VDJ recombination model fitted to out-of-frame rearrangements, and the results were checked against IGoR. In a later analysis, hypergeometric tests were used to score TCR-TCR, TCR-HLA and TCR-CMV co-occurrence, with a repertoire-size bias correction applied to TCR pairs. In a later analysis, false discovery rates were estimated by permuting HLA or CMV assignments 20 times. In a later analysis, co-occurring TCRs were grouped using DBSCAN, and TCRdist sequence similarity was added for clustering within HLA-allele-positive subsets. Repertoires with fewer than 30,000 or more than 120,000 public chains were left out of co-occurrence clustering, as were about 5 repertoires with anomalous nucleotide sharing. The immuneACCESS repertoire file appears here via TCRdb, limited to in-frame rearrangements. These files lack a portion of the clones; in checked studies, under half of the deficit traces to unresolved V genes, and the cause of the others is not known. The V and J calls and clone size were taken over from that table, and D and trimming were inferred from the DNA. In all, the sample holds 100,000 to 150,000 clones, and 75% to 90% of those were seen once. The ten largest make up approximately 20% of the sample.

Here is what the overall study found, with its caveats: Because the 87-base-pair reads could not distinguish some IMGT-functional V segments, including TRBV6-2 and TRBV6-3, those segments were excluded. In a later analysis, HLA-associated TCR beta chains were found to be more clonally expanded and to have lower generation probabilities than equally common non-associated chains. For the cohort, immune exposure information was limited to CMV serostatus. When HLA alleles, especially DR and DQ, strongly co-occurred, TCR associations were difficult to assign to individual alleles. A cluster of highly shared sequence variants was judged likely to be a technical artifact of the sequencing pipeline. A few of the identified cytomegalovirus-associated TCR beta chains were confirmed in vitro to be specific for cytomegalovirus antigens. Because counts were too low, roughly 18 rarely observed V segments, including chromosome 9 orphons, were left out of the earlier analysis of a few hundred of the donors. Because HLA typing was missing for some donors at each locus, association tests included only the typed subset. Most TCR sequences were observed very rarely across donors, whereas some public TCRs were present in many individuals. Only TCR beta chains were sequenced in this cohort, and the absence of alpha or paired-chain data limited detectable features. According to a later analysis, parvovirus B19, influenza, CMV and Epstein-Barr virus appeared linked to several top co-occurrence clusters. A later genetic analysis reported fewer N-insertions in productive TCRs among donors in an Asian-associated ancestry cluster than the approximately 700-donor mean. The authors suggested that the approach could potentially be extended to other disease states and immunological phenotypes. In a later analysis, 16,951 TCR beta sequences were associated with specific HLA alleles at a false discovery rate of 0.05. Broadly in line with IMGT annotations, most TCR beta V segments showed up in productive rearrangements about 87% or about 30% of the time in an earlier analysis of 587 of the donors. Linkage disequilibrium might explain the correlated functional status among segregating V segments, but an unknown experimental factor could not be ruled out. In a later genetic analysis, a missense DCLRE1C variant was associated with V-gene and J-gene trimming of TCR beta chains, and the association was replicated in an independent cohort. In a later analysis, TCR association rates were found to vary across HLA loci, with the most associated TCRs seen for DRB1 alleles and the fewest for HLA-C alleles. The study listed around 160 TCR beta chains as associated with cytomegalovirus. The classifier was reported to diagnose cytomegalovirus status with high specificity and sensitivity in both the original and validation cohorts. Presence/absence analyses assumed roughly uniform sequencing depth across donors, an assumption that may not hold. A later analysis found that most CMV-associated TCR beta chains appeared HLA-restricted, with HLA associations seemingly driven largely by CMV exposure. A further reported finding was that TCR beta sequences accurately predicted the HLA-A and HLA-B alleles for most subjects in the first cohort.

The material sequenced was PBMCs. This TCR came from a man in his late teens or twenties in good health and CMV-seropositive. The rearranged chain carries TRBV2 and TRBJ2-2, with 11 bases aligning to TRBD1. The CDR3 here reads CASTRDRGNRELFF. The nucleotides read TGTGCCAGCACTAGGGACAGGGGGAACCGGGAGCTGTTTTTT.